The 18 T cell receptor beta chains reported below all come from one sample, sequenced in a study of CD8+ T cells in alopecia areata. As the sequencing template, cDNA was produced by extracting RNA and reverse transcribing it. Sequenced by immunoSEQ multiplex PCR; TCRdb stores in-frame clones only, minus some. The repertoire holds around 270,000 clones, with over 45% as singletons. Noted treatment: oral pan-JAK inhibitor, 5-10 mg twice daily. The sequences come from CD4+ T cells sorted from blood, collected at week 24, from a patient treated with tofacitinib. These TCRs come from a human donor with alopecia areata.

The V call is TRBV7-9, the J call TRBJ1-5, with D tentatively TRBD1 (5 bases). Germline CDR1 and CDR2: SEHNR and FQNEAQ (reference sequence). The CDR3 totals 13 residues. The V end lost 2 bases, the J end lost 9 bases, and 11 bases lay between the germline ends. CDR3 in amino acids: CASSLQGRRPQHF. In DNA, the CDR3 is TGTGCCAGCAGCTTACAGGGAAGGCGGCCCCAGCATTTT. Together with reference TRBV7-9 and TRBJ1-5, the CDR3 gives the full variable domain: DTGVSQNPRHKITKRGQNVTFRCDPISEHNRLYWYRQTLGQGPEFLTYFQNEAQLEKSRLLSDRFSAERPKGSFSTLEIQRTEQGDSAMYLCASSLQGRRPQHFGDGTRLSIL.

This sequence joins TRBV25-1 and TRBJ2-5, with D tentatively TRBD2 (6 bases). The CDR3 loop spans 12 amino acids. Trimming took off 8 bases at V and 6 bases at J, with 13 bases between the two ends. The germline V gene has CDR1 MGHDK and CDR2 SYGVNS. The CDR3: CASHGGGQTQYF. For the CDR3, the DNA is TGTGCCAGCCACGGGGGTGGCCAGACCCAGTACTTC.

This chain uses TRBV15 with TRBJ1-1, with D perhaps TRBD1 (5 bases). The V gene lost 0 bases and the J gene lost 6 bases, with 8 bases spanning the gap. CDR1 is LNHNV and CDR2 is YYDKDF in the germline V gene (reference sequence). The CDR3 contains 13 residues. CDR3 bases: TGTGCCACCAGCAGAGATTTGACAGCTGAAGCTTTCTTT. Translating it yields CATSRDLTAEAFF.

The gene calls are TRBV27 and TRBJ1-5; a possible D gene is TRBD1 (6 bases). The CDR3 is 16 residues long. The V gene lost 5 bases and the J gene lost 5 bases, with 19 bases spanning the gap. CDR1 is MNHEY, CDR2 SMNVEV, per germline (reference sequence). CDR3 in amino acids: CASSPQPRGRYQPQHF. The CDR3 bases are TGTGCCAGCAGTCCGCAACCCAGGGGAAGATATCAGCCCCAGCATTTT.

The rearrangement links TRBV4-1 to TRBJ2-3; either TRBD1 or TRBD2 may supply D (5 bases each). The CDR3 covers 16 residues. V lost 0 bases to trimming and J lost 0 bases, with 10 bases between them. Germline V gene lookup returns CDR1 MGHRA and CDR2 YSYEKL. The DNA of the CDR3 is TGCGCCAGCAGCCAAGAATCCGGGGCCAGCACAGATACGCAGTATTTT. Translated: CASSQESGASTDTQYF.

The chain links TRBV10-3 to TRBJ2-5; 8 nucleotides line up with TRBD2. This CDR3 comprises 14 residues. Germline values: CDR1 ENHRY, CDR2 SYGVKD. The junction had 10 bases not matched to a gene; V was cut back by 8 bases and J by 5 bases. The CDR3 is CAIGPGGSWETQYF. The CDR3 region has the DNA TGTGCCATCGGTCCGGGGGGGTCTTGGGAGACCCAGTACTTC.

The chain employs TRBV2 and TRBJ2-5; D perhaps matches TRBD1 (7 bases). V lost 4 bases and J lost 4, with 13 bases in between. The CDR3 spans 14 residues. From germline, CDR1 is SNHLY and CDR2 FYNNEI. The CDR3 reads CASSGHRGGETQYF. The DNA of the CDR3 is TGTGCCAGCAGTGGACACAGGGGAGGAGAGACCCAGTACTTC.

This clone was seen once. The CDR3 protein is CAWSTLGETQYF. The CDR3 nucleotides are TGTGCCTGGAGTACACTAGGAGAGACCCAGTACTTC. The chain joins TRBV30 to TRBJ2-5, with a tentative D call TRBD2 (5 bases). The CDR3 extends over 12 amino acids. The V gene's germline CDR1 is GTSNPN and CDR2 SVGIG (reference sequence). V was shortened by 2 bases and J by 4 bases, with 8 bases between the two germline ends.

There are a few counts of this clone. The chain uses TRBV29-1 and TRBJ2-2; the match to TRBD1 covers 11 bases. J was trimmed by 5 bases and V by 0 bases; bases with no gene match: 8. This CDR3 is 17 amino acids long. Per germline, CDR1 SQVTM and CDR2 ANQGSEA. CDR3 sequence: CSVEDQGTGGYTGELFF. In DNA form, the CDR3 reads TGCAGCGTTGAAGATCAAGGGACAGGGGGATATACCGGGGAGCTGTTTTTT.

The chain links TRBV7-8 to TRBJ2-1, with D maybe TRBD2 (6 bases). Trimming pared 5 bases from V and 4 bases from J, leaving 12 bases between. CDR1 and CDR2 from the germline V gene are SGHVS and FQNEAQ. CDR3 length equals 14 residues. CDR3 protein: CASSRRGEYNEQFF. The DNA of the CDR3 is TGTGCCAGCAGCCGGCGGGGTGAATACAATGAGCAGTTCTTC.

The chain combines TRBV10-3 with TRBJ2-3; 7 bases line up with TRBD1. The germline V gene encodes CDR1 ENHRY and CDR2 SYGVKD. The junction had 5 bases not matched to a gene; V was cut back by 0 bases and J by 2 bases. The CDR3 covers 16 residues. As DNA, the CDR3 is TGTGCCATCAGTGAGTCTCGGGGACAGAACACAGATACGCAGTATTTT. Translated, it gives CAISESRGQNTDTQYF.

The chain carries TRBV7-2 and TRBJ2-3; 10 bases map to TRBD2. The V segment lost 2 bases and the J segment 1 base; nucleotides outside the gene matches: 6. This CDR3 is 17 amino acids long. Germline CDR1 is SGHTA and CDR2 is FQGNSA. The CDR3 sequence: CASSLISGGRGTDTQYF. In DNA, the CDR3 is TGTGCCAGCAGCTTAATTAGCGGGGGGCGGGGCACAGATACGCAGTATTTT. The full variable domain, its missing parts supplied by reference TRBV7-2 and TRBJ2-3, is GAGVSQSPSNKVTEKGKDVELRCDPISGHTALYWYRQSLGQGLEFLIYFQGNSAPDKSGLPSDRFSAERTGGSVSTLTIQRTQQEDSAVYLCASSLISGGRGTDTQYFGPGTRLTVL.

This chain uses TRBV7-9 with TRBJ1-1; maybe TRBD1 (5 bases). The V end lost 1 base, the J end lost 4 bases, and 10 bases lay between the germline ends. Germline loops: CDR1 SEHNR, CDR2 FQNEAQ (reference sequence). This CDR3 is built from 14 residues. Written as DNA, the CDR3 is TGTGCCAGCAGCTTAGATTGGGGGACCACTGAAGCTTTCTTT. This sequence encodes CASSLDWGTTEAFF.

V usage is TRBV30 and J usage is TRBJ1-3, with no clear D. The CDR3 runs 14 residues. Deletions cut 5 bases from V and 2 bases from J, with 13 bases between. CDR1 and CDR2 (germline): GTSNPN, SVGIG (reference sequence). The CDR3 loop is CAWGNSGAGNTIYF. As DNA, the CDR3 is TGTGCCTGGGGCAACAGTGGGGCTGGAAACACCATATATTTT. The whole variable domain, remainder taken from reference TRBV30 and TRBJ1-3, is SQTIHQWPATLVQPVGSPLSLECTVEGTSNPNLYWYRQAAGRGLQLLFYSVGIGQISSEVPQNLSASRPQDRQFILSSKKLLLSDSGFYLCAWGNSGAGNTIYFGEGSWLTVV.

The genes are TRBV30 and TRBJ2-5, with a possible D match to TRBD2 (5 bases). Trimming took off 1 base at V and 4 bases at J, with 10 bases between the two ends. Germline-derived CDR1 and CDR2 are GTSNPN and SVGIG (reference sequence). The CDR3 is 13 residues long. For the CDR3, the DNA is TGTGCCTGGAGTGGGACTTCGTTAGAGACCCAGTACTTC. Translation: CAWSGTSLETQYF.

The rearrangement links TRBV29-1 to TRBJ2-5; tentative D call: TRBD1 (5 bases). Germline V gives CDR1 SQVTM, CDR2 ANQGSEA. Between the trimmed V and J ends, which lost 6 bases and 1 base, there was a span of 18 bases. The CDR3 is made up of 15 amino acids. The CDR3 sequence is CSVTDRPGRQETQYF. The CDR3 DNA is TGCAGCGTAACCGACAGACCCGGCCGCCAAGAGACCCAGTACTTC.

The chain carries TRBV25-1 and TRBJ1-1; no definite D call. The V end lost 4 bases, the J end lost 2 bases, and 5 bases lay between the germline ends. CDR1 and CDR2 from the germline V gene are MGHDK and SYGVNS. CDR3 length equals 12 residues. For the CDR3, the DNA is TGTGCCAGCAGTGGACGAAACACTGAAGCTTTCTTT. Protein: CASSGRNTEAFF. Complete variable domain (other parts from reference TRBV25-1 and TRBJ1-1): EADIYQTPRYLVIGTGKKITLECSQTMGHDKMYWYQQDPGMELHLIHYSYGVNSTEKGDLSSESTVSRIRTEHFPLTLESARPSHTSQYLCASSGRNTEAFFGQGTRLTVV.

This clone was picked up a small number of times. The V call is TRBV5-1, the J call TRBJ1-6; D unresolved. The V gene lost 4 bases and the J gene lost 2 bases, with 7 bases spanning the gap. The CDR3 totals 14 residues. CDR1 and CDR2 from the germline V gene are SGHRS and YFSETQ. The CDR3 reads CASSPAPYNSPLHF. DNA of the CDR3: TGCGCCAGCAGCCCCGCACCCTATAATTCACCCCTCCACTTT.